The T cell receptor (beta chain) described here comes from a study of T cells after yellow fever vaccination. This clonotype was seen many times. TCRdb reprocessed the 5' RACE reads with MiXCR, giving one entry per CDR3 protein. There are some 390,000 distinct CDR3 sequences in the sample; roughly 6.2% occur only once, and about 15% lies in the top ten. The sequence was obtained from a man younger than 40 who received the YFV17D yellow fever vaccine. This specimen consisted of PBMCs, obtained 5 days after the yellow fever booster vaccination.

The CDR3 loop is CAISASPGTGGISHSYEQYF. CDR3 sequence (DNA): TGTGCCATCAGCGCCAGTCCCGGGACAGGGGGCATCAGCCACTCCTACGAGCAGTACTTC. The V and J genes are TRBV10-3 and TRBJ2-7, with 12 bases that match TRBD1. Germline values: CDR1 ENHRY, CDR2 SYGVKD. This CDR3 has 20 residues. V shed 6 bases and J 0 bases; nucleotides not matched to a gene: 18.